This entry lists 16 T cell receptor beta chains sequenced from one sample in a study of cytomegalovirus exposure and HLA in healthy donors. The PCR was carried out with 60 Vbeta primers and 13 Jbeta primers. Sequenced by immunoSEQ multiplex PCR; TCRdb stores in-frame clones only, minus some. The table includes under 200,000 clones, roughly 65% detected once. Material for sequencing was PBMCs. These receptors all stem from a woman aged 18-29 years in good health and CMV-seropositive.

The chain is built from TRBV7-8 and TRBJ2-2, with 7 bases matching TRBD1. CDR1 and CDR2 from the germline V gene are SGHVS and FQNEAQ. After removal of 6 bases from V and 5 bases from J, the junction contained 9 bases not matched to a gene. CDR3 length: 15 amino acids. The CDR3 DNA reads TGTGCCAGCAGTTTCCTACAGGGGTGGACCGGGGAGCTGTTTTTT. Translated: CASSFLQGWTGELFF.

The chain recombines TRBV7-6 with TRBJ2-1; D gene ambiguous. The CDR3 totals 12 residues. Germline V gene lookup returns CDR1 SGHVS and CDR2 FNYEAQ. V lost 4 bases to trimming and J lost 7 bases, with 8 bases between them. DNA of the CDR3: TGTGCCAGCAGCTCCACTTTAAATGAGCAGTTCTTC. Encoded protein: CASSSTLNEQFF.

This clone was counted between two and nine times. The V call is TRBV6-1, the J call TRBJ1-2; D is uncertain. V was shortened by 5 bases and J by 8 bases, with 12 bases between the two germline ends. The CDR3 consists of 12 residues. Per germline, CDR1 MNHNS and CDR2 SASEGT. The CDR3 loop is CASSNPLRGYTF. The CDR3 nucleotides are TGTGCCAGCAGTAACCCCTTGAGGGGCTACACCTTC.

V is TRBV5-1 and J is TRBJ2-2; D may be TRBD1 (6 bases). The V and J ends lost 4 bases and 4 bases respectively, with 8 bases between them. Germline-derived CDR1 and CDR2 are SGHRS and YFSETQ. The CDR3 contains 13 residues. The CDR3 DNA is TGCGCCAGCAGCGGGGACATCACCGGGGAGCTGTTTTTT. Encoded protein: CASSGDITGELFF. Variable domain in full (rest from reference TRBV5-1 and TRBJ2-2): KAGVTQTPRYLIKTRGQQVTLSCSPISGHRSVSWYQQTPGQGLQFLFEYFSETQRNKGNFPGRFSGRQFSNSRSEMNVSTLELGDSALYLCASSGDITGELFFGEGSRLTVL.

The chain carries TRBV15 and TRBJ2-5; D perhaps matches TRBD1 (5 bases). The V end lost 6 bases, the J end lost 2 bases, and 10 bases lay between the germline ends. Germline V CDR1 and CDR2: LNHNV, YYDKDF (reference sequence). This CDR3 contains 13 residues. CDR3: CATRQARQETQYF. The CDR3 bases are TGTGCCACCAGACAGGCGCGTCAAGAGACCCAGTACTTC. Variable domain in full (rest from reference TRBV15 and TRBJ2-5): DAMVIQNPRYQVTQFGKPVTLSCSQTLNHNVMYWYQQKSSQAPKLLFHYYDKDFNNEADTPDNFQSRRPNTSFCFLDIRSPGLGDTAMYLCATRQARQETQYFGPGTRLLVL.

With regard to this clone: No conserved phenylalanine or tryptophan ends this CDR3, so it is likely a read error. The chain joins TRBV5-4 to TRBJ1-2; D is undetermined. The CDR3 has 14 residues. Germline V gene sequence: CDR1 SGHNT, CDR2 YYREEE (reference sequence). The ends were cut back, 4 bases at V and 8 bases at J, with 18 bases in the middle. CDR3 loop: CASSHGSYEWGYTV. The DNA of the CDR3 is TGTGCCAGCAGCCACGGGTCCTACGAATGGGGCTACACCGTC.

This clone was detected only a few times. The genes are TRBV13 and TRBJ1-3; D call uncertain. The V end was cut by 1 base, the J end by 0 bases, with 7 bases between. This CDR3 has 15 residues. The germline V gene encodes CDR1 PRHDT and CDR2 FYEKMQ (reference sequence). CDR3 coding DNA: TGTGCCAGCAGCTTAGAAGCGTCCTCTGGAAACACCATATATTTT. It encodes CASSLEASSGNTIYF.

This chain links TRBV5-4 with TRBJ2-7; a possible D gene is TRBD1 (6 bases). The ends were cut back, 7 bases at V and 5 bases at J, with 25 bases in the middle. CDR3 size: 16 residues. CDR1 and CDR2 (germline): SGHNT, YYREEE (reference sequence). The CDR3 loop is CASGSTITGLRDEQYF. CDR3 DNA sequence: TGTGCCAGCGGTTCCACAATAACAGGGTTAAGGGACGAGCAGTACTTC.

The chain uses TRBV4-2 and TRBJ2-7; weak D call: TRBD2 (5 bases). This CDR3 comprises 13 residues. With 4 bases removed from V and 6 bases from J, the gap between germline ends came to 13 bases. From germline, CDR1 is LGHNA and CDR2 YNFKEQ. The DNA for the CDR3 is TGTGCCAGCAGCCGAAACGGGGAAAGCGAGCAGTACTTC. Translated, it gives CASSRNGESEQYF.

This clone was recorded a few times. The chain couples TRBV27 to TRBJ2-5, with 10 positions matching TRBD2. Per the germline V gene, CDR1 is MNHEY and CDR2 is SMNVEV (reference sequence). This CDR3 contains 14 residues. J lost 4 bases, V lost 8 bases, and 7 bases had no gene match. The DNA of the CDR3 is TGTGCCAGCTCGAAACTAGCGGGACGAGAGACCCAGTACTTC. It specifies CASSKLAGRETQYF.

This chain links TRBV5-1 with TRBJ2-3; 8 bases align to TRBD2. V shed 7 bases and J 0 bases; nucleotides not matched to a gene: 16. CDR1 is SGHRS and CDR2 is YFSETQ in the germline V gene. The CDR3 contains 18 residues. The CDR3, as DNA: TGCGCCAGCTCGGGAGCGGGGGAGCCTATTATAAGCACAGATACGCAGTATTTT. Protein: CASSGAGEPIISTDTQYF.

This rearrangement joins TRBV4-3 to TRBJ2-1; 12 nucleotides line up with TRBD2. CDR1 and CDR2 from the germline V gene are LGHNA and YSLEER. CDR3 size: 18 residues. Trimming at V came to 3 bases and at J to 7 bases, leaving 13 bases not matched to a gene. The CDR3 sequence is CASSHSQVLAGGQNEQFF. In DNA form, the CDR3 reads TGCGCCAGCAGCCATTCCCAGGTCCTAGCGGGGGGGCAAAATGAGCAGTTCTTC.

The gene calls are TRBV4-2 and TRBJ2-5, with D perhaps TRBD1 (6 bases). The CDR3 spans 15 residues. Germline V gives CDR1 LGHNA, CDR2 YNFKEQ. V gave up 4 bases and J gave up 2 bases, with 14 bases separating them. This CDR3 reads CASSPAGQQQETQYF. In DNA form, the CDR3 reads TGTGCCAGCAGCCCGGCAGGACAGCAACAAGAGACCCAGTACTTC.

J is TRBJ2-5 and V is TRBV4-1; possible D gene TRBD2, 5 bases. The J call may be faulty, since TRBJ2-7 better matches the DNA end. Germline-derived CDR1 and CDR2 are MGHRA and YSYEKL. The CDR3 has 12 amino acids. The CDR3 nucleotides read TGCGCCAGCAGCCTCCCGGCGGGCGAGCAGTACTTC. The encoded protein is CASSLPAGEQYF.

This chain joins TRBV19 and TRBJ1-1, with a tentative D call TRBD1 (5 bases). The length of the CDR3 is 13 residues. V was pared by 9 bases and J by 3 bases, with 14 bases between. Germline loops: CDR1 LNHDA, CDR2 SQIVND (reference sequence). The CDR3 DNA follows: TGTGCCAGCGCTGACAGCCGGGACACTGAAGCTTTCTTT. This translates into CASADSRDTEAFF.

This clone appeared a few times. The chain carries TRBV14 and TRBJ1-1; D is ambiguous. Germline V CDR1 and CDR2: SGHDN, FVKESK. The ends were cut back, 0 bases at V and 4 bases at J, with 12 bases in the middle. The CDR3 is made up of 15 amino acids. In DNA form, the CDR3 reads TGTGCCAGCAGCCAAGATAACGTCCGGGGCACTGAAGCTTTCTTT. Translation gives CASSQDNVRGTEAFF.